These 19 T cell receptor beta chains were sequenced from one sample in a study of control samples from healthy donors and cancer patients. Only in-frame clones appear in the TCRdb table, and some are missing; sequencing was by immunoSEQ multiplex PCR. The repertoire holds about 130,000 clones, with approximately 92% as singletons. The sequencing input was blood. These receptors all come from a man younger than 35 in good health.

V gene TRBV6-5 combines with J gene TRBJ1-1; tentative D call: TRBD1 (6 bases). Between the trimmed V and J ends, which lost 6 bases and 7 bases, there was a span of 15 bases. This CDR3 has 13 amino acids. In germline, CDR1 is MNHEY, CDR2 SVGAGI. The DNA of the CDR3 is TGTGCCAGCAGCCAGATCGACAGGCTTGAAGCTTTCTTT. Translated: CASSQIDRLEAFF.

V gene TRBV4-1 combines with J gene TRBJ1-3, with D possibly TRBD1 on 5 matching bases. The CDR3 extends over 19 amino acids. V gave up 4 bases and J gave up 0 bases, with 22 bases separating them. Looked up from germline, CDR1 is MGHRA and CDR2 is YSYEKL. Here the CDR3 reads CASSRLYGAIRGSGNTIYF. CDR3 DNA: TGCGCCAGCAGCCGTCTATATGGGGCAATACGGGGCTCTGGAAACACCATATATTTT.

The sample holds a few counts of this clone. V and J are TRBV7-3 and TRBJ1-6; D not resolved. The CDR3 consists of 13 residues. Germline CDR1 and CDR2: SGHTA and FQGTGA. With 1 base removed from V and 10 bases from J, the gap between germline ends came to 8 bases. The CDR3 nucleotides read TGTGCCAGCAGCTTAAATGCAAACTCACCCCTCCACTTT. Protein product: CASSLNANSPLHF.

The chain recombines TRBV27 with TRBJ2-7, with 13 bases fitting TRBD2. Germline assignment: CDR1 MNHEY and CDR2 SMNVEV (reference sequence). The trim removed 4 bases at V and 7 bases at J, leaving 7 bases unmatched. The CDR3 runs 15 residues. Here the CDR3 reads CASSSLAGGPGEQYF. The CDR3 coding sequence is TGTGCCAGCAGTTCACTAGCGGGGGGGCCAGGGGAGCAGTACTTC.

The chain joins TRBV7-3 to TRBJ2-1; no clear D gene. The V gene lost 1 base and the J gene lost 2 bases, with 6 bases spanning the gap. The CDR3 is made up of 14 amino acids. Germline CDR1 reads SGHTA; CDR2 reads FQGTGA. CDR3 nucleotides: TGTGCCAGCAGCTTAAAAGGTCCCTACAATGAGCAGTTCTTC. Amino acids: CASSLKGPYNEQFF.

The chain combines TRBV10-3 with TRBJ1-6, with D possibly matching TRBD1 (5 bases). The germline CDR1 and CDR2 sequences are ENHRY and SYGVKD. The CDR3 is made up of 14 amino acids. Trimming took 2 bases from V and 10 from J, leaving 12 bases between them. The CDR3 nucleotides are TGTGCCATCAGTGAGGGGGCTGTACGGTCACCCCTCCACTTT. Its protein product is CAISEGAVRSPLHF.

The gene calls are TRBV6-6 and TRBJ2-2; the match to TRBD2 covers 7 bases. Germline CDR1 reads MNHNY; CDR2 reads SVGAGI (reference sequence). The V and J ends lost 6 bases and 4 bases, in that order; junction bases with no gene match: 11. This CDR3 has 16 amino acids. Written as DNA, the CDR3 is TGTGCCAGCAGCACCCCCCCGGGGAGGGGCACCGGGGAGCTGTTTTTT. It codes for CASSTPPGRGTGELFF.

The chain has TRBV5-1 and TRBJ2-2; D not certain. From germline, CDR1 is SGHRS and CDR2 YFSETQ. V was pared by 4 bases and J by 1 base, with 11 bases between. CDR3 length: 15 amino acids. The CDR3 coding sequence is TGCGCCAGCAGCCCAGGTGCCTTGAACACCGGGGAGCTGTTTTTT. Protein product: CASSPGALNTGELFF.

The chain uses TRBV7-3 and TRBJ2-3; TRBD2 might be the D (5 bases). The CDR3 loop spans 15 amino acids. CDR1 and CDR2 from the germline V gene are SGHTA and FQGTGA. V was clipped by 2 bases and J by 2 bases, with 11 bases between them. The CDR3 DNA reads TGTGCCAGCAGCTTAGGGCCGGGGTCCACAGATACGCAGTATTTT. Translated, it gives CASSLGPGSTDTQYF.

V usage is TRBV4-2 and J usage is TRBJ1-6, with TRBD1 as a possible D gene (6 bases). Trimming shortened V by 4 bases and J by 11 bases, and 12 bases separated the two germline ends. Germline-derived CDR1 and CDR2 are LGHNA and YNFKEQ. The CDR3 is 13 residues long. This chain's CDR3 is CASSPSRQAPLHF. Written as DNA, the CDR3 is TGTGCCAGCAGCCCCTCCCGACAGGCACCCCTCCACTTT.

This CDR3 is CAATPYASSYNEQFF. Written as DNA, the CDR3 is TGCGCAGCGACCCCTTACGCCAGCTCCTACAATGAGCAGTTCTTC. This chain connects TRBV4-1 to TRBJ2-1; D remains ambiguous. This CDR3 has 15 amino acids. Germline-derived CDR1 and CDR2 are MGHRA and YSYEKL.

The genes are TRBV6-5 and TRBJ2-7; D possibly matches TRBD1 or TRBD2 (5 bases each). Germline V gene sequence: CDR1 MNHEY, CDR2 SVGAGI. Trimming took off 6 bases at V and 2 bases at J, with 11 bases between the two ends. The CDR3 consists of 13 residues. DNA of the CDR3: TGTGCCAGCAGCCGAAGGGGACCCTACGAGCAGTACTTC. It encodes CASSRRGPYEQYF.

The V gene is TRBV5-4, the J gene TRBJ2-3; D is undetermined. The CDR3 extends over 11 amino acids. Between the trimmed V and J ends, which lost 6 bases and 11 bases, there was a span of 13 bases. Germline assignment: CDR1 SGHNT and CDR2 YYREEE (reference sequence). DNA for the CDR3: TGTGCCAGCACCCGAGACCGGGTGCAGTATTTT. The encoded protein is CASTRDRVQYF.

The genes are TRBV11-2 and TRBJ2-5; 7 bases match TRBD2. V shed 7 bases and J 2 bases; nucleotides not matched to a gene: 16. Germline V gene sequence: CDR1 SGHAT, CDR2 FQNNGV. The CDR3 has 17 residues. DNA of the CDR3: TGTGCCAGCACCGCCGGTAGGGCGGGGGAGTTACAAGAGACCCAGTACTTC. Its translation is CASTAGRAGELQETQYF.

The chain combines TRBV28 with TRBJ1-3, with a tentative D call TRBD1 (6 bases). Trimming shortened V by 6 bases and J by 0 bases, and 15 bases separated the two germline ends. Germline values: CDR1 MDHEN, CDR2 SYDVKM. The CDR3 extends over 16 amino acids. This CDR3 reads CASSFFRGPSGNTIYF. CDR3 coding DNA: TGTGCCAGCAGCTTTTTCAGGGGCCCCTCTGGAAACACCATATATTTT.

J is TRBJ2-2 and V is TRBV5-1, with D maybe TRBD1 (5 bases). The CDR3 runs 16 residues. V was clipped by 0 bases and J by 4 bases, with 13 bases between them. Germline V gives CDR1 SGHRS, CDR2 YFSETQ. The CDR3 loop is CASSLGNTGGTGELFF. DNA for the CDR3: TGCGCCAGCAGCTTGGGGAACACAGGCGGCACCGGGGAGCTGTTTTTT.

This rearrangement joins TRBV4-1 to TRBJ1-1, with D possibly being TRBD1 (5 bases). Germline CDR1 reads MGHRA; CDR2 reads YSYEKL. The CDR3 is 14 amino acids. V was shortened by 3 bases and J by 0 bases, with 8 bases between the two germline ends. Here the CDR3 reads CASSQTDMNTEAFF. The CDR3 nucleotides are TGCGCCAGCAGCCAGACAGACATGAACACTGAAGCTTTCTTT.

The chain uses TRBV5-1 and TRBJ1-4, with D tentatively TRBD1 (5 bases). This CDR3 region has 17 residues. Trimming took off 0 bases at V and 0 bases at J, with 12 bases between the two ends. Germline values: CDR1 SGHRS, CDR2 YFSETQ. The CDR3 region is CASSLAGGGATNEKLFF. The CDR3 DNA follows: TGCGCCAGCAGCTTGGCCGGTGGGGGTGCAACTAATGAAAAACTGTTTTTT.

As DNA, the CDR3 is TGCGCCAGCAGCCCAAGCGGGGGGGAGCTACCGAGCCGCTACGAGCAGTACTTC. Its protein product is CASSPSGGELPSRYEQYF. V usage is TRBV5-1 and J usage is TRBJ2-7; TRBD2 aligns across 10 bases. This CDR3 is 18 amino acids long. J was trimmed by 3 bases and V by 4 bases; bases with no gene match: 16. CDR1 is SGHRS, CDR2 YFSETQ, per germline.